This TCR beta chain was obtained from a study of T cell changes during pregnancy in multiple sclerosis. The method was immunoSEQ multiplex PCR; TCRdb's version includes in-frame clones alone and lacks a portion of them. The profile shows about 64,000 clones, roughly 88% of them singletons. The CDR3 covers 18 residues. Germline V lookup: CDR1 LNHDA, CDR2 SQIVND (reference sequence). V lost 7 bases and J lost 3; bases outside the gene matches: 14. Sequencing used peripheral blood, obtained in the third trimester of pregnancy. The TCR originated in a female donor in good health, enrolled as a control in a pregnancy study. This rearrangement joins TRBV19 to TRBJ2-3; TRBD2 matches at 12 bases. CDR3 bases: TGTGCCAGTAAGCCCGGCCACGGTACTAGCGGGAGGACAGATACGCAGTATTTT. Its protein is CASKPGHGTSGRTDTQYF.